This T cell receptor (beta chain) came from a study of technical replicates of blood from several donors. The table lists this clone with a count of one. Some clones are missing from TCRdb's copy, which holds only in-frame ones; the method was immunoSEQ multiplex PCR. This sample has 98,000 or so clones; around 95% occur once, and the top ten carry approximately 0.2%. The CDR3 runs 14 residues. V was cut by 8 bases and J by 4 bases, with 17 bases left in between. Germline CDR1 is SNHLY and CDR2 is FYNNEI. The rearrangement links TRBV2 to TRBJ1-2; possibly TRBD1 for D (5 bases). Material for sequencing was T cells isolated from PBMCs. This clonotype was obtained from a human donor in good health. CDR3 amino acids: CASFFPGLSYGYTF. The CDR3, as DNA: TGTGCCAGCTTTTTCCCGGGACTTAGCTATGGCTACACCTTC.